In its sample, the clone carrying this T cell receptor (beta chain) was seen a few times. Its specificity is unknown. One entry per CDR3 protein results from TCRdb running MiXCR on the 5' RACE reads. Among 300,000 to 350,000 distinct CDR3 sequences listed, roughly 4% were seen once. This sample was included in a study of T cells after yellow fever vaccination. The wider study: Libraries from low-cell-number fractions were prepared with the SMART-Seq v4 Ultra Low Input RNA kit.

Whole-study results and caveats: Clones from primary vaccination mostly reappeared after the booster (96% CD4, about 88% CD8).

The clonotype comes from a man aged 18 to 35 who received the YFV17D yellow fever vaccine. The sample consisted of PBMCs, taken 5 days after the yellow fever booster vaccination.

CDR3 coding DNA: TGTGCCAGCAGCCCGGATCCAGGTCGAACTGAAGCTTTCTTT. It yields the protein CASSPDPGRTEAFF. The rearrangement uses TRBV3-1 and TRBJ1-1; D is undetermined. This CDR3 spans 14 amino acids. The ends were cut back, 4 bases at V and 5 bases at J, with 14 bases in the middle. Germline values: CDR1 LGHDT, CDR2 YNNKEL (reference sequence).